A selection of T cell receptor beta chains follows, all from one sample in a study of graft-versus-host responses after intestinal transplantation. Measured with immunoSEQ multiplex PCR; TCRdb has only the in-frame clones, and not every one. This sample has around 9,300 clones; under 95% occur once, and the top ten carry over 2%. Specimen: PBMCs, collected approximately 42 days after intestinal transplant. The receptors were sampled from a human patient who received an intestinal transplant, so some T cells may come from the graft donor. The CDR3 runs from the conserved cysteine through the conserved F or W. The D gene is left open where the match is weak. Size is omitted from some rows. Given values are once, few, many or a class for expanded clones.

V gene: TRBV11-1; J gene: TRBJ2-6; D gene: NA; clone size: NA; CDR3 protein: CASSLIGQSGANVLTF; CDR3 DNA: TGTGCCAGCAGCTTAATCGGACAATCTGGGGCCAACGTCCTGACTTTC
V gene: TRBV28; J gene: TRBJ2-7; D gene: NA; clone size: NA; CDR3 protein: CASSWGPTAFSYEQYF; CDR3 DNA: TGTGCCAGCAGTTGGGGGCCGACAGCCTTCTCCTACGAGCAGTACTTC
V gene: TRBV21-1; J gene: TRBJ2-3; D gene: NA; clone size: NA; CDR3 protein: CASSSASGRGGRTDTQYF; CDR3 DNA: TGTGCCAGCAGCAGTGCTAGCGGGAGAGGGGGGCGCACAGATACGCAGTATTTT
V gene: TRBV5-5; J gene: TRBJ2-7; D gene: NA; clone size: few; CDR3 protein: CASSRGPYEQYF; CDR3 DNA: TGTGCCAGCAGCAGGGGACCCTACGAGCAGTACTTC
V gene: TRBV25-1; J gene: TRBJ2-7; D gene: TRBD1; clone size: NA; CDR3 protein: CASRKTGALYEQYF; CDR3 DNA: TGTGCCAGCAGGAAGACAGGGGCTCTCTACGAGCAGTACTTC
V gene: TRBV4-1; J gene: TRBJ2-6; D gene: NA; clone size: NA; CDR3 protein: CASSSSGANVLTF; CDR3 DNA: TGCGCCAGCAGCAGCTCTGGGGCCAACGTCCTGACTTTC
V gene: TRBV7-6; J gene: TRBJ2-7; D gene: NA; clone size: NA; CDR3 protein: CASSGGGYEQYF; CDR3 DNA: TGTGCCAGCAGCGGGGGAGGCTACGAGCAGTACTTC
V gene: TRBV6-1; J gene: TRBJ2-3; D gene: NA; clone size: NA; CDR3 protein: CASSGTGSTDTQYF; CDR3 DNA: TGTGCCAGCAGTGGGACTGGCAGCACAGATACGCAGTATTTT
V gene: TRBV29-1; J gene: TRBJ2-1; D gene: TRBD2; clone size: NA; CDR3 protein: CSVGQTSLSSYNEQFF; CDR3 DNA: TGCAGCGTTGGTCAGACTAGCCTAAGCTCCTACAATGAGCAGTTCTTC
V gene: TRBV7-9; J gene: TRBJ2-1; D gene: NA; clone size: NA; CDR3 protein: CASSIGGGEQFF; CDR3 DNA: TGTGCCAGCAGCATAGGAGGGGGTGAGCAGTTCTTC
V gene: TRBV9; J gene: TRBJ1-6; D gene: TRBD1; clone size: NA; CDR3 protein: CASSRYRGENSPLHF; CDR3 DNA: TGTGCCAGCAGCCGATACAGGGGAGAAAATTCACCCCTCCACTTT
V gene: TRBV5-1; J gene: TRBJ2-2; D gene: NA; clone size: once; CDR3 protein: CASSLENGELFF; CDR3 DNA: TGCGCCAGCAGCTTGGAAAACGGGGAGCTGTTTTTT
V gene: TRBV5-4; J gene: TRBJ2-5; D gene: NA; clone size: once; CDR3 protein: CASSLRIRYRDSQETQYF; CDR3 DNA: TGTGCCAGCAGCCTTCGGATCCGATACCGGGACTCCCAAGAGACCCAGTACTTC
V gene: TRBV9; J gene: TRBJ2-3; D gene: NA; clone size: NA; CDR3 protein: CASSAASTDTQYF; CDR3 DNA: TGTGCCAGCAGCGCCGCTAGCACAGATACGCAGTATTTT
V gene: TRBV15; J gene: TRBJ2-1; D gene: NA; clone size: NA; CDR3 protein: CATSTLFGEQFF; CDR3 DNA: TGTGCCACCAGCACATTATTCGGTGAGCAGTTCTTC
V gene: TRBV9; J gene: TRBJ2-2; D gene: NA; clone size: NA; CDR3 protein: CASSVSDTGELFF; CDR3 DNA: TGTGCCAGCAGCGTCTCCGACACCGGGGAGCTGTTTTTT
V gene: TRBV5-1; J gene: TRBJ1-1; D gene: NA; clone size: once; CDR3 protein: CASGLHMGADTEAFF; CDR3 DNA: TGCGCCAGCGGGCTCCATATGGGGGCGGACACTGAAGCTTTCTTT
V gene: TRBV4-1; J gene: TRBJ1-5; D gene: NA; clone size: NA; CDR3 protein: CASSQSPVGSFWGRGGNQPQHF; CDR3 DNA: TGCGCCAGCAGCCAAAGTCCGGTAGGGAGTTTTTGGGGGCGAGGCGGCAATCAGCCCCAGCATTTT
V gene: TRBV11-3; J gene: TRBJ2-7; D gene: NA; clone size: few; CDR3 protein: CASSLEGTPYEQYF; CDR3 DNA: TGTGCCAGCAGCTTAGAAGGGACTCCCTACGAGCAGTACTTC
V gene: TRBV5-6; J gene: TRBJ1-1; D gene: NA; clone size: NA; CDR3 protein: CASSLGLGPSEAFF; CDR3 DNA: TGTGCCAGCAGCTTGGGGTTGGGGCCTTCTGAAGCTTTCTTT
V gene: TRBV30; J gene: TRBJ2-1; D gene: NA; clone size: NA; CDR3 protein: CAWSVLSGPYNEQFF; CDR3 DNA: TGTGCCTGGAGTGTACTGAGCGGGCCCTACAATGAGCAGTTCTTC
V gene: TRBV7-2; J gene: TRBJ2-5; D gene: NA; clone size: NA; CDR3 protein: CASSLEGLPAVETQYF; CDR3 DNA: TGTGCCAGCAGCTTAGAGGGTTTACCGGCCGTGGAGACCCAGTACTTC
V gene: TRBV25-1; J gene: TRBJ2-1; D gene: TRBD2; clone size: once; CDR3 protein: CASSDEREGQNEQFF; CDR3 DNA: TGTGCCAGCAGTGACGAGCGGGAGGGCCAGAATGAGCAGTTCTTC
V gene: TRBV2; J gene: TRBJ1-6; D gene: NA; clone size: NA; CDR3 protein: CASRRAINSPLHF; CDR3 DNA: TGTGCCAGCCGGAGGGCAATAAATTCACCCCTCCACTTT
V gene: TRBV7-9; J gene: TRBJ2-1; D gene: NA; clone size: NA; CDR3 protein: CASSFVSSNNEQFF; CDR3 DNA: TGTGCCAGCAGCTTCGTGTCGAGCAACAATGAGCAGTTCTTC
V gene: TRBV6-5; J gene: TRBJ1-6; D gene: TRBD1; clone size: NA; CDR3 protein: CASSYTNRGSSPLHF; CDR3 DNA: TGTGCCAGCAGTTACACCAACAGGGGGAGTTCACCCCTCCACTTT
V gene: TRBV4-2; J gene: TRBJ2-7; D gene: NA; clone size: NA; CDR3 protein: CASSSDPTYEQYF; CDR3 DNA: TGTGCCAGCAGTTCAGACCCGACCTACGAGCAGTACTTC
V gene: TRBV28; J gene: TRBJ1-4; D gene: NA; clone size: once; CDR3 protein: CATFPSGSRATNEKLFF; CDR3 DNA: TGTGCCACCTTCCCATCCGGGTCGAGAGCAACTAATGAAAAACTGTTTTTT
V gene: TRBV28; J gene: TRBJ1-1; D gene: TRBD1; clone size: NA; CDR3 protein: CASSLEGDRGLWGTEAFF; CDR3 DNA: TGTGCCAGCAGTTTGGAGGGAGACAGGGGGCTCTGGGGCACTGAAGCTTTCTTT
V gene: TRBV13; J gene: TRBJ1-3; D gene: NA; clone size: NA; CDR3 protein: CASSLDFGGGNTIYF; CDR3 DNA: TGTGCCAGCAGCTTGGATTTTGGGGGCGGAAACACCATATATTTT
V gene: TRBV7-9; J gene: TRBJ1-2; D gene: NA; clone size: NA; CDR3 protein: CASSFQALNYGYTF; CDR3 DNA: TGTGCCAGCAGCTTTCAGGCCCTAAACTATGGCTACACCTTC
V gene: TRBV5-4; J gene: TRBJ2-3; D gene: TRBD1; clone size: NA; CDR3 protein: CASSLDDRGRITDTQYF; CDR3 DNA: TGTGCCAGCAGCTTGGACGACAGGGGGCGCATAACAGATACGCAGTATTTT